This T cell receptor beta chain was profiled in a study of blood T cell repertoires in COVID-19. Across the whole study: From T cells, B-cell-depleted T cells, or PBMCs came the material, which was cDNA or gDNA.

Germline V gene sequence: CDR1 SGHDT, CDR2 YYEEEE. The junction had 2 bases not matched to a gene; V was cut back by 0 bases and J by 4 bases. The CDR3 is made up of 15 amino acids. TCRdb keeps only in-frame clones here, not all; method: immunoSEQ multiplex PCR. Among hundreds of thousands of clones listed, about 90% were seen once. Sequencing was done on a sample of peripheral blood. This chain connects TRBV5-6 to TRBJ1-3; 9 nucleotides match TRBD1. The sequence was obtained from an elderly man with acute or convalescent COVID-19. CDR3 residues: CASSLGTGAGNTIYF. CDR3 bases: TGTGCCAGCAGCTTGGGGACAGGGGCAGGAAACACCATATATTTT.